The text below deals with one T cell receptor beta chain. The library put unique molecular identifiers onto individual cDNA molecules. TCRdb re-analysed the RACE reads in MiXCR, keeping a single row per CDR3 protein. Of approximately 110,000 distinct CDR3 sequences in the sample, less than 40% were seen once. This entry belongs to a study of human T cells and chemical hapten exposure. Germline CDR1 and CDR2: SGHAT and FQNNGV. Unmatched junction bases numbered 7, after V lost 5 bases and J lost 3 bases. This CDR3 comprises 16 residues. Time point indicated: patch test 3, about 24 weeks after DPC sensitization. Treatment denoted: therapeutic diphenylcyclopropenone sensitization with weekly scalp DPC.

This TCR was sampled from a man in his forties or fifties with alopecia areata. Some clones in this sample may be carry-over from other donors' samples. The chain carries TRBV11-2 and TRBJ2-2; TRBD2 agrees at 9 bases. The sequences come from whole blood, collected in connection with sensitization to the hapten diphenylcyclopropenone (DPC). CDR3 region: CASSPIAGVDTGELFF. The CDR3 coding sequence is TGTGCCAGCAGCCCCATAGCGGGAGTCGACACCGGGGAGCTGTTTTTT.